This is a list of T cell receptor beta chains from one sample in a study of blood T cell repertoires in COVID-19. Some clones are missing from TCRdb's copy, which holds only in-frame ones; the method was immunoSEQ multiplex PCR. This table holds 250,000 to 300,000 clones, 70% to 90% found once. The specimen sequenced was PBMCs or T cells enriched from blood (not recorded which). The receptors originated from a woman between 50 and 59 years old who had been exposed to COVID-19. CDR3s include the opening cysteine and the closing phenylalanine or tryptophan. Fields, in order: CDR3 DNA, CDR3 protein, clone size, J gene, D gene, V gene. D genes are given only for firm matches. Only part of the rows carry a size: once, few, many, or a class if the clone is expanded.

TGTGCCAGCAGCCAACCCCCGAGCTACGAGCAGTACTTC,CASSQPPSYEQYF,few,TRBJ2-7,NA,TRBV14
TGTGCCACCAGCAGGACTTCCCTAGGAAAAGGTTTTGGAAACACCATATATTTT,CATSRTSLGKGFGNTIYF,NA,TRBJ1-3,NA,TRBV15
TGTGCCAGCCTGGCGGTAGCAACCAAACCCCAGGAGACCCAGTACTTC,CASLAVATKPQETQYF,many,TRBJ2-5,NA,TRBV2
TGTGCCACCAGCAGAGATCGAGCAACTAATGAAAAACTGTTTTTT,CATSRDRATNEKLFF,once,TRBJ1-4,NA,TRBV15
TGTGCCAGCAGTCCCAGTGTCGATACGCAGTATTTT,CASSPSVDTQYF,NA,TRBJ2-3,NA,TRBV12-3/TRBV12-4
TGTGCCATCAGTCCGTCACCCGGGACTGAAGCTTTCTTT,CAISPSPGTEAFF,NA,TRBJ1-1,NA,TRBV10-3
TGCAGCGTTGCGGGGGGCCCTAACTATGGCTACACCTTC,CSVAGGPNYGYTF,once,TRBJ1-2,NA,TRBV29-1
TGTGCCAGCAGCTTGGCGGACAGGGATGGGGAAAAACTGTTTTTT,CASSLADRDGEKLFF,NA,TRBJ1-4,TRBD1,TRBV5-5
TGTGCCAGCTCACCGGGCAGGGAAGGGGCTAATGAAAAACTGTTTTTT,CASSPGREGANEKLFF,NA,TRBJ1-4,NA,TRBV18
TGCAGTGCGGGGGCTGGCTATGGCTACACCTTC,CSAGAGYGYTF,NA,TRBJ1-2,NA,TRBV20-1
TGTGCCAGCGGAGACGGCATCTCTGGAAACACCATATATTTT,CASGDGISGNTIYF,many,TRBJ1-3,NA,TRBV6-5
TGTGCCAGTAGTATAGGGACAGGGGAAGAGACCCAGTACTTC,CASSIGTGEETQYF,NA,TRBJ2-5,TRBD1,TRBV19
TGTGCCAGCAGCCCAACAGGGGGGCCCTACGAGCAGTACTTC,CASSPTGGPYEQYF,many,TRBJ2-7,TRBD1,TRBV7-3
TGTGCCAGCAGCTCCCAACTAAACTCAGATACGCAGTATTTT,CASSSQLNSDTQYF,NA,TRBJ2-3,NA,TRBV7-9
TGCGCCAGCAGTCGCCGGACAGGGCTCTCTGGAAACACCATATATTTT,CASSRRTGLSGNTIYF,NA,TRBJ1-3,TRBD1,TRBV5-1
TGTGCCAGCAGTGGGACGGACAGGGCTGCGGGGGGGACCTTC,CASSGTDRAAGGTF,NA,TRBJ1-2,TRBD1,TRBV28
TGCGCCAGCCCGGACACTTCCTACGAGCAGTACTTC,CASPDTSYEQYF,NA,TRBJ2-7,NA,TRBV5-1